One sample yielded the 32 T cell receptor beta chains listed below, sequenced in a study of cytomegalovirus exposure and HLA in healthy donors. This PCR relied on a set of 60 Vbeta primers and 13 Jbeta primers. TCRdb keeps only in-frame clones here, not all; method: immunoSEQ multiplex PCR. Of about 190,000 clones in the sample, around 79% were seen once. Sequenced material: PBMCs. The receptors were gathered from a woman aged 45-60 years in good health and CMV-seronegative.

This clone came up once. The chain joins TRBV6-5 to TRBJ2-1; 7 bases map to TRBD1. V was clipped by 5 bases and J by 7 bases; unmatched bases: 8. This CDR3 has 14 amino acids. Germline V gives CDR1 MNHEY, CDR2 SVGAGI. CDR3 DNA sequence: TGTGCCAGCAGTATTGACAGGGTGTTTAATGAGCAGTTCTTC. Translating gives CASSIDRVFNEQFF.

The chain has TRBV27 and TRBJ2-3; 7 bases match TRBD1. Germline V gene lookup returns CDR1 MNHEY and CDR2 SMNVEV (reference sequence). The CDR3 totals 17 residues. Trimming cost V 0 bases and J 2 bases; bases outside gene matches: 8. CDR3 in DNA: TGTGCCAGCAGTTTATCAACAGGGGTGGGGGTCACAGATACGCAGTATTTT. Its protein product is CASSLSTGVGVTDTQYF.

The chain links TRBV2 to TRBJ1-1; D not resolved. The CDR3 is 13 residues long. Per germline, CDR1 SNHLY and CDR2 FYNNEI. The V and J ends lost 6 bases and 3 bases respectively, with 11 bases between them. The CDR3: CASRETDYTEAFF. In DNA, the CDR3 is TGTGCCAGCAGGGAGACCGACTACACTGAAGCTTTCTTT.

The CDR3 is CASSLPTGDPGGTDTQYF. In DNA, the CDR3 is TGTGCCAGCAGTTTACCCACCGGAGACCCCGGAGGCACAGATACGCAGTATTTT. V is TRBV27 and J is TRBJ2-3; D not resolved. The CDR3 contains 18 residues. Per germline, CDR1 MNHEY and CDR2 SMNVEV (reference sequence). V gave up 2 bases and J gave up 1 base, with 19 bases separating them.

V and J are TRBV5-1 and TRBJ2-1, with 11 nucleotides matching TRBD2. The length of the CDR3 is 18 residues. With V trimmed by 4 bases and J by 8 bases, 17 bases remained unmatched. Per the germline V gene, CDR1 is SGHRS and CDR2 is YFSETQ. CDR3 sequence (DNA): TGCGCCAGCAGCCGTTCTACGCGGTTAGCGGGAGGGCATTATGAGCAGTTCTTC. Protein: CASSRSTRLAGGHYEQFF.

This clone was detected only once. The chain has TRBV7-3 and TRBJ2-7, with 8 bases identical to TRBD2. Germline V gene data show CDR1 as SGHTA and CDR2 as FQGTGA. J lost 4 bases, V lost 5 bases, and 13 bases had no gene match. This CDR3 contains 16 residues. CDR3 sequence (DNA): TGTGCCAGCAGCAAGGAGGCTAGCGGGCCGACTTACGAGCAGTACTTC. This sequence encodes CASSKEASGPTYEQYF.

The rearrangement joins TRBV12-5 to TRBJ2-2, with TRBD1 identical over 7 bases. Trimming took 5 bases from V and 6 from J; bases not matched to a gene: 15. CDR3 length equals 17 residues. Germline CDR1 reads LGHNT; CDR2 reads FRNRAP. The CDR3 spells CASGPGGTGVEAGELFF. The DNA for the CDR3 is TGTGCTAGTGGTCCCGGAGGCACAGGGGTGGAGGCCGGGGAGCTGTTTTTT. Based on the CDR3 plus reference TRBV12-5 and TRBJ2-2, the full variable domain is DARVTQTPRHKVTEMGQEVTMRCQPILGHNTVFWYRQTMMQGLELLAYFRNRAPLDDSGMPKDRFSAEMPDATLATLKIQPSEPRDSAVYFCASGPGGTGVEAGELFFGEGSRLTVL.

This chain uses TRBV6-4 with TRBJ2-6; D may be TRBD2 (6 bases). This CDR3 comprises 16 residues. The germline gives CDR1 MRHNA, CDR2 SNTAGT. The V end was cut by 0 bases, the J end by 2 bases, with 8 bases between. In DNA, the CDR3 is TGTGCCAGCAGTGACTCAGGAGGGGCTGGGGCCAACGTCCTGACTTTC. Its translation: CASSDSGGAGANVLTF.

The CDR3 coding sequence is TGTGCCAGCAGTTACTCGGACAGGGCAGAGAACACCATATATTTT. Amino acids: CASSYSDRAENTIYF. V usage is TRBV6-5 and J usage is TRBJ1-3; 8 bases map to TRBD1. Per germline, CDR1 MNHEY and CDR2 SVGAGI. The CDR3 covers 15 residues. V shed 0 bases and J 7 bases; nucleotides not matched to a gene: 5.

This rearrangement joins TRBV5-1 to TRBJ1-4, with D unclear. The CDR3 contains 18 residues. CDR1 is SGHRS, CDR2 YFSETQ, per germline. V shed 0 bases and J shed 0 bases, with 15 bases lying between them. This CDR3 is CASSLGYGSSATNEKLFF. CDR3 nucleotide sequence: TGCGCCAGCAGCTTGGGGTATGGGAGCAGTGCAACTAATGAAAAACTGTTTTTT.

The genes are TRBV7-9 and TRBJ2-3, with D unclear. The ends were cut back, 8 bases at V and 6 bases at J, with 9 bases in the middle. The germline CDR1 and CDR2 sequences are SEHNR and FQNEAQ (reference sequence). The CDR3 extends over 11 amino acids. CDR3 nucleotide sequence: TGTGCCAGCGGAGTCTCTGATACGCAGTATTTT. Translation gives CASGVSDTQYF.

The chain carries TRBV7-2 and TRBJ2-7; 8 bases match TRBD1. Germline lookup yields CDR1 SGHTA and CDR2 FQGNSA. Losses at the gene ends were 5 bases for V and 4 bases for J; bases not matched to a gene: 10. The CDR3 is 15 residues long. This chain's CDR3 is CASSPLGTGGYEQYF. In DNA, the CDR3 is TGTGCCAGCAGCCCCCTTGGGACAGGCGGATACGAGCAGTACTTC.

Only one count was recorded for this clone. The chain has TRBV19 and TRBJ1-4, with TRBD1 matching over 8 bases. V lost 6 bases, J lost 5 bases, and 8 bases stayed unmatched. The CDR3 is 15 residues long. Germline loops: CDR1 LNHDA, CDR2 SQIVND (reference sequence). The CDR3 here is CASSLPGTGNEKLFF. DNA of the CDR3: TGTGCCAGTAGCCTCCCCGGGACAGGCAATGAAAAACTGTTTTTT.

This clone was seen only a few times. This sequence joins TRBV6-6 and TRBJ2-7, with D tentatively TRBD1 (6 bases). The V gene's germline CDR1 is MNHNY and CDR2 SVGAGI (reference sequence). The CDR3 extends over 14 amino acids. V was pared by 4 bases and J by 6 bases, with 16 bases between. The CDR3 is CASSFGQLWAEQYF. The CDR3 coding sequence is TGTGCCAGCAGTTTTGGACAGTTATGGGCCGAGCAGTACTTC.

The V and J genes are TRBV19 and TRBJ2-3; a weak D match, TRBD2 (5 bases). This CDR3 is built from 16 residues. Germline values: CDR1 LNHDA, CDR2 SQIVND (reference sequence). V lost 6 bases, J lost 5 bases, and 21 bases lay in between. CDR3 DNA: TGTGCCAGTAGCCGACAAGGGAGACTGACCCTAGATACGCAGTATTTT. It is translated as CASSRQGRLTLDTQYF.

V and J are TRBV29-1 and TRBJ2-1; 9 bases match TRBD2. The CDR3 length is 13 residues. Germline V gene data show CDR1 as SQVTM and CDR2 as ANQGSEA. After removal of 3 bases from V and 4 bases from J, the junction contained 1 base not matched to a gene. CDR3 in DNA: TGCAGCGTTGAGCTAGCGGGATACAATGAGCAGTTCTTC. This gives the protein CSVELAGYNEQFF.

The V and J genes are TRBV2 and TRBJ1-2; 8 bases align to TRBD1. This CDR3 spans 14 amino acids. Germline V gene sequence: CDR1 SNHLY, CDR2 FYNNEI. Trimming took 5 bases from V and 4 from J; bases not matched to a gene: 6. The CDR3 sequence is CASSPTGVTYGYTF. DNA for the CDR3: TGTGCCAGCAGTCCGACAGGGGTAACCTATGGCTACACCTTC.

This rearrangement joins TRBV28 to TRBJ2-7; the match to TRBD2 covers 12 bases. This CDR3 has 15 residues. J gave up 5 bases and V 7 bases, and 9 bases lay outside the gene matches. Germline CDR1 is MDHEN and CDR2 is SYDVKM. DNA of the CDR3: TGTGCCAGCACTCCGACTAGCGGGAGCTATAACGAGCAGTACTTC. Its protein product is CASTPTSGSYNEQYF.

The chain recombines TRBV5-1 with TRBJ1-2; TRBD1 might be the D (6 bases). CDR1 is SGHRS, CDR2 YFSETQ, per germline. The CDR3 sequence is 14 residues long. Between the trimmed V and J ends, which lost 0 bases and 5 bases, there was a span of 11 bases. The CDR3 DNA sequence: TGCGCCAGCAGCTTGGACAGGGCCCGGTATGGCTACACCTTC. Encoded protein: CASSLDRARYGYTF.

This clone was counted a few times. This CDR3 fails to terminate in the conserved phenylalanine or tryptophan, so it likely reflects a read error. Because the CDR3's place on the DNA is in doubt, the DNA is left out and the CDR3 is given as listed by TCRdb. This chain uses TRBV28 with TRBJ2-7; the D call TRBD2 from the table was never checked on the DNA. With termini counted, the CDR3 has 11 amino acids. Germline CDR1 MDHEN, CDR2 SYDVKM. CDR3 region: CASSFIGGSVL.

The CDR3 loop is CATSREHRGPIQETQYF. CDR3 DNA: TGTGCCACCAGCAGAGAACACAGGGGGCCGATCCAAGAGACCCAGTACTTC. The J gene is TRBJ2-5, the V gene TRBV15; 9 bases map to TRBD1. The CDR3 totals 17 residues. Germline V CDR1 and CDR2: LNHNV, YYDKDF (reference sequence). V lost 0 bases to trimming and J lost 1 base; unmatched junction nucleotides: 6.

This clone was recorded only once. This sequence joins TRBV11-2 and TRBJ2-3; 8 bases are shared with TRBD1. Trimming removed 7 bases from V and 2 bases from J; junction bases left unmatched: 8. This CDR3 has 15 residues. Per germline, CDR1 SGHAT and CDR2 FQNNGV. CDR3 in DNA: TGTGCCAGCACCTCGACAGGGGAGGCCACAGATACGCAGTATTTT. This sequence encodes CASTSTGEATDTQYF.

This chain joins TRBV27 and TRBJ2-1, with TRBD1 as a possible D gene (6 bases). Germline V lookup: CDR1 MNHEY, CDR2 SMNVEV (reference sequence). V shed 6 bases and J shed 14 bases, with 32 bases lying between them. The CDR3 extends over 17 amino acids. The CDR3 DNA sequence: TGTGCCAGCAGCGAGGCGACAGGCACCGTCACCGTGGGCGGAAAGTTCTTC. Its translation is CASSEATGTVTVGGKFF.

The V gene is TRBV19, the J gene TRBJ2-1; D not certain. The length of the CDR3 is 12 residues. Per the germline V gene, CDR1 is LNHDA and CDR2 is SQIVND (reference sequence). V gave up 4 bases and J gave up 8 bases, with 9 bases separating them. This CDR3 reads CASSTSGHEQFF. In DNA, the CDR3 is TGTGCCAGTAGTACCTCGGGTCATGAGCAGTTCTTC. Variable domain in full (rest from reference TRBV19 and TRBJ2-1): DGGITQSPKYLFRKEGQNVTLSCEQNLNHDAMYWYRQDPGQGLRLIYYSQIVNDFQKGDIAEGYSVSREKKESFPLTVTSAQKNPTAFYLCASSTSGHEQFFGPGTRLTVL.

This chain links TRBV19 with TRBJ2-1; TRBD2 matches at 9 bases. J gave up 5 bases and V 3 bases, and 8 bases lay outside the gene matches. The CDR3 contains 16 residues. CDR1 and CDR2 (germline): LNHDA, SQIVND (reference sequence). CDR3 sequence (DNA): TGTGCCAGTAGTATTACGGGACTAGCACGAAACAATGAGCAGTTCTTC. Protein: CASSITGLARNNEQFF. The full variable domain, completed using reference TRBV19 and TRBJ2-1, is DGGITQSPKYLFRKEGQNVTLSCEQNLNHDAMYWYRQDPGQGLRLIYYSQIVNDFQKGDIAEGYSVSREKKESFPLTVTSAQKNPTAFYLCASSITGLARNNEQFFGPGTRLTVL.

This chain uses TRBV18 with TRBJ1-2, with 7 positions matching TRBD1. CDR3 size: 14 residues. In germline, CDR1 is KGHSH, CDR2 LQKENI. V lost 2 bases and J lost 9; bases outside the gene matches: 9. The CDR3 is CASSPTQGLNSYTF. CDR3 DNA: TGTGCCAGCTCACCAACACAGGGGCTTAATAGCTACACCTTC.

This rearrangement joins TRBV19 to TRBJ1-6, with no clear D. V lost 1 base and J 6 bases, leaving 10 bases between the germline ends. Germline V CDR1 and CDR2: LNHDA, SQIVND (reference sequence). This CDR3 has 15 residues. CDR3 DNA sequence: TGTGCCAGTAGTATAGCAGCCGGGAGTAATTCACCCCTCCACTTT. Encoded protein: CASSIAAGSNSPLHF. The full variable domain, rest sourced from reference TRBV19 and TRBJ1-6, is DGGITQSPKYLFRKEGQNVTLSCEQNLNHDAMYWYRQDPGQGLRLIYYSQIVNDFQKGDIAEGYSVSREKKESFPLTVTSAQKNPTAFYLCASSIAAGSNSPLHFGNGTRLTVT.

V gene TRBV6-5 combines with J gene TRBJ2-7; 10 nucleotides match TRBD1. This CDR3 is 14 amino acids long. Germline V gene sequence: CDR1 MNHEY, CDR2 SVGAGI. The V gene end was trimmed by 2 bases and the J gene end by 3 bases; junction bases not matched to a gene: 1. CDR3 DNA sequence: TGTGCCAGCAGTTACCGGGACAGGGGCTACGAGCAGTACTTC. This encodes CASSYRDRGYEQYF.

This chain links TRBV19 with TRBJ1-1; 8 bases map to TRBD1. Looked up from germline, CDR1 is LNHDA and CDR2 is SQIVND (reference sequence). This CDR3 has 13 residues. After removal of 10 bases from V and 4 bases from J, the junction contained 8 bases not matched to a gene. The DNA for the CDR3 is TGTGCCACAGGACAGGGCGCGGGCACTGAAGCTTTCTTT. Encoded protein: CATGQGAGTEAFF.

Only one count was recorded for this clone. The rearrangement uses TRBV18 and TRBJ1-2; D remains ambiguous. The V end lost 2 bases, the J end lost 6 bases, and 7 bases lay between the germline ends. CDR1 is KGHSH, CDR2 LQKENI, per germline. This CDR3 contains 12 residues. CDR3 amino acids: CASSPIGDGYTF. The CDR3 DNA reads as TGTGCCAGCTCACCAATAGGAGATGGCTACACCTTC.

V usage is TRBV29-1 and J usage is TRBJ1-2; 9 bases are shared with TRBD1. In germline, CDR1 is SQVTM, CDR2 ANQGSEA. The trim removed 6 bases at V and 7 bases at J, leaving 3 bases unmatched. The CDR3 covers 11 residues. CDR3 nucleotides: TGCAGCGTGGGGACAGGGTCTGGCTACACCTTC. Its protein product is CSVGTGSGYTF.

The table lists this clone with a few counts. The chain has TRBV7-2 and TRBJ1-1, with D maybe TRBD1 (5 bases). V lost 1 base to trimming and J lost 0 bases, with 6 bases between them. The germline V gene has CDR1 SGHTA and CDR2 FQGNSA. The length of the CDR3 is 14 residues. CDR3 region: CASSLGGMNTEAFF. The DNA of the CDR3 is TGTGCCAGCAGCTTAGGGGGCATGAACACTGAAGCTTTCTTT.